This TCR beta chain originates from a study of blood T cell repertoires in COVID-19 (TCRdb year 2020). With regard to the full study: Samples from collaborators originated in the United States, Italy and Spain and spanned both the acute and convalescent phases of COVID-19. The prospective study material was composed of cDNA or gDNA derived from T cells, B-cell-depleted T cells, or PBMCs. The dataset comprised deeply sampled blood TCRbeta repertoires from subjects exposed to, actively infected with, or recovered from COVID-19. The repertoires were made available in a free public database intended to serve as a resource for research on the immune response to SARS-CoV-2. Samples came from the ongoing ImmuneRACE study (first 160 participants) plus 1,254 subjects from 6 global collaborators. A de-identified subject ID, COVID-19 status, age in years and sex were almost always included in the sample metadata. Where available, HLA class I and class II types were taken from metadata supplied by the sample provider and were not determined by assay-based typing.

About this clone itself: Its binding antigen is unknown. No quality values exist for individual bases; no much larger clone is one base distant.

Whole blood was collected in K2EDTA tubes by collaborating institutions according to the institutions' own protocols. For TCRbeta analysis, collaborators shipped samples as frozen whole blood, isolated PBMCs, or DNA extracted from either of those sample types. From the germline V gene (reference sequence), CDR1 is LNHDA and CDR2 is SQIVND. A distance of 6 bases separates the germline ends of V and J, which lose 3 bases and 0 bases respectively. The CDR3 sequence holds 14 residues, the cysteine and phenylalanine included. Just the 42-base CDR3 DNA is kept, in frame starting at base 1. TCRbeta CDR3 regions were amplified from genomic DNA by means of the immunoSEQ Assay, a bias-controlled multiplex PCR. Processing in the source paper ran as follows. Nucleated cell counts per sample were estimated from amplification of reference gene primers within the assay. To quantify the absolute abundance of each unique TCRbeta CDR3 rearrangement, sequence reads were collapsed and filtered. For each sample, productive Simpson clonality was calculated by taking the square root of Simpson's diversity index across productive rearrangements. TCRdb stores this immuneACCESS table with in-frame sequences only. Part of the clones is absent; in the studies checked, under half of the shortfall reflects unresolved V genes, and no reason is known for the rest. That table is the source of V, J and clone size, and D and trimming were worked out from the DNA. In this sample the table shows over 55,000 clones, roughly 82% of which occur a single time. Of the sample, roughly an eighth falls within the top ten clones.

What the study reported, not specific to this receptor: The quantity of clinical and demographic metadata differed by source and by participant and was supplied without curation.

This TCR came from a woman of 80 years or more with acute or convalescent COVID-19. Recombination linked TRBV19 to TRBJ1-5, with no reliable assignment of the D segment. The sequencing input was peripheral blood. The DNA sequence is given as TGTGCCAGTAGTATGAGGGTTAGCAATCAGCCCCAGCATTTT. Translated, it gives CASSMRVSNQPQHF.